Presented here are 16 T cell receptor beta chains from one specimen sequenced in a study of T-cell reconstitution after alpha-beta-depleted transplantation in children. For TCRbeta, the library was prepared with unique molecular identifiers. TCRdb re-derived calls from the PCR reads in MiXCR, one entry per CDR3 protein. The table includes 200,000 or so distinct CDR3 sequences, about 6% detected once. Sequenced material: PBMCs, taken before TCRalphabeta/CD19-depleted stem cell transplant. The source of these receptors is a girl under three years old with combined immunodeficiency, due to receive a stem cell transplant.

This clonotype was recorded a few times. V gene TRBV12-3 or TRBV12-4 combines with J gene TRBJ2-7; 8 nucleotides align to TRBD2. V trimming: 3 bases; J trimming: 6 bases; junction bases outside the gene matches: 4. The CDR3 spans 13 residues. The CDR3 bases are TGTGCCAGCAGTTTCCCGGGGGGGGGCGAGCAGTACTTC. Translating it yields CASSFPGGGEQYF.

This clonotype has at least ten counts. The rearrangement links TRBV28 to TRBJ1-6, with D possibly matching TRBD1 (6 bases). The CDR3 extends over 15 amino acids. Germline CDR1 MDHEN, CDR2 SYDVKM. V was cut by 2 bases and J by 10 bases, with 15 bases left in between. The chain's CDR3 is CASSLLDRPESPLHF. The CDR3 DNA is TGTGCCAGCAGTTTACTCGACAGGCCGGAATCACCCCTCCACTTT.

This clonotype was counted ten times or more. V usage is TRBV12-3 or TRBV12-4 and J usage is TRBJ2-3, with no clear D. CDR3 length: 13 amino acids. Trimming removed 7 bases at V and 5 bases at J, with 13 bases between. The CDR3 region has the DNA TGTGCCAGCACCAACGTTAAATTAGATACGCAGTATTTT. It codes for CASTNVKLDTQYF.

This clonotype has at least ten counts. The V call is TRBV14, the J call TRBJ2-5; TRBD2 matches 8 bases. V gave up 0 bases and J gave up 0 bases; unmatched junction bases: 9. Germline CDR1 SGHDN, CDR2 FVKESK. The CDR3 extends over 18 amino acids. The CDR3 spells CASSQEYSSSGHQETQYF. The CDR3 bases are TGTGCCAGCAGCCAAGAGTATTCGTCTAGCGGGCACCAAGAGACCCAGTACTTC.

This clonotype was seen at least ten times. V usage is TRBV10-3 and J usage is TRBJ1-3; D is perhaps TRBD1 (5 bases). Per the germline V gene, CDR1 is ENHRY and CDR2 is SYGVKD. The ends were cut back, 7 bases at V and 0 bases at J, with 10 bases in the middle. The CDR3 extends over 14 amino acids. The CDR3 nucleotides read TGTGCCATCATGACAGAGAACTCTGGAAACACCATATATTTT. As protein: CAIMTENSGNTIYF.

The sample holds many counts of this clonotype. The chain couples TRBV14 to TRBJ2-7, with TRBD1 matching 8 bases. J was trimmed by 6 bases and V by 3 bases; bases with no gene match: 13. Germline V gives CDR1 SGHDN, CDR2 FVKESK. This CDR3 region has 16 residues. CDR3 coding DNA: TGTGCCAGCAGCCATCTAATCGGACAGGGAACGTCCGAGCAGTACTTC. Encoded protein: CASSHLIGQGTSEQYF.

CDR3 sequence reads: CASSSPRTSSWPGANVLTF. CDR3 in DNA: TGTGCCAGCAGCTCGCCCCGGACCTCTTCGTGGCCCGGGGCCAACGTCCTGACTTTC. V and J are TRBV14 and TRBJ2-6; D not resolved. The CDR3 sequence is 19 residues long. Germline CDR1 reads SGHDN; CDR2 reads FVKESK. Trimming cost V 5 bases and J 4 bases, with 24 bases left between them.

This clonotype has at least ten counts. The rearrangement uses TRBV20-1 and TRBJ2-3, with 7 bases lining up with TRBD2. This CDR3 comprises 15 residues. Trimming removed 4 bases from V and 1 base from J; junction bases left unmatched: 8. Germline assignment: CDR1 DFQATT and CDR2 SNEGSKA (reference sequence). CDR3 sequence reads: CSAIPNGGGTDTQYF. CDR3 bases: TGCAGTGCTATACCTAATGGGGGGGGCACAGATACGCAGTATTTT.

This clonotype showed up many times. CDR3 DNA sequence: TGTGCCAGCAGTAAAACGGGAGTCGAGCAGTTCTTC. Translation: CASSKTGVEQFF. The chain joins TRBV6-2 or TRBV6-3 to TRBJ2-1; possible D gene TRBD2, 6 bases. Germline V gene data show CDR1 as MNHEY and CDR2 as SVGEGT. The CDR3 runs to 12 residues. The ends were cut back, 5 bases at V and 10 bases at J, with 12 bases in the middle.

A note on this clonotype: This may arise from a read error, as a much more abundant clone is one base away. V and J are TRBV28 and TRBJ2-7, with a weak D call TRBD2 (5 bases). Germline loops: CDR1 MDHEN, CDR2 SYDVKM. This CDR3 contains 14 residues. CDR3: CASSAERRLYVQYF. DNA of the CDR3: TGTGCCAGCAGTGCGGAGAGGAGGCTTTACGTGCAGTACTTC.

This clonotype was observed many times. This chain connects TRBV25-1 to TRBJ2-7, with TRBD1 matching over 11 bases. The CDR3 spans 16 residues. The J segment lost 5 bases and the V segment lost 2 bases, leaving 8 bases of the junction unmatched. Per germline, CDR1 MGHDK and CDR2 SYGVNS. The CDR3 bases are TGTGCCAGCAGTGAACCCTTGGGACAGGGGGAGGACGAGCAGTACTTC. Translating it yields CASSEPLGQGEDEQYF.

The genes are TRBV21-1 and TRBJ2-2; TRBD1 is the table's D call, not checked against the DNA. TRBV21-1 is a recognized pseudogene. This CDR3 spans 15 amino acids. CDR3 sequence: CASSKGTPNTGELFF. In nucleotides, the CDR3 is TGTGCCAGCAGCAAAGGGACACCGAACACCGGGGAGCTGTTTTTT.

There are many counts of this clonotype. CDR3 region: CASSLGGQDPYEQYF. DNA of the CDR3: TGTGCCAGCAGCTTAGGGGGACAGGACCCCTACGAGCAGTACTTC. The gene calls are TRBV7-8 and TRBJ2-7; 8 bases are a match to TRBD1. Germline V lookup: CDR1 SGHVS, CDR2 FQNEAQ. Trimming removed 1 base from V and 2 bases from J; junction bases left unmatched: 4. This CDR3 has 15 amino acids.

This clonotype was counted many times. The chain recombines TRBV4-1 with TRBJ2-7, with D unclear. V was shortened by 1 base and J by 7 bases, with 17 bases between the two germline ends. The CDR3 sequence is 15 residues long. The germline V gene encodes CDR1 MGHRA and CDR2 YSYEKL. CDR3 in DNA: TGCGCCAGCAGCCAAGTAACCCTGGCCGCCGGGGAGCAGTACTTC. This translates into CASSQVTLAAGEQYF.

The sample holds many counts of this clonotype. The chain combines TRBV6-2 or TRBV6-3 with TRBJ1-1, with 11 bases aligning to TRBD1. Germline V gene sequence: CDR1 MNHEY, CDR2 SVGEGT. J lost 0 bases, V lost 5 bases, and 8 bases had no gene match. The CDR3 runs 17 residues. This CDR3 is CASSGQGAFVMNTEAFF. CDR3 sequence (DNA): TGTGCCAGCAGTGGACAGGGGGCTTTTGTTATGAACACTGAAGCTTTCTTT.

This chain connects TRBV12-3 or TRBV12-4 to TRBJ2-7; TRBD2 aligns across 16 bases. V trimming: 3 bases; J trimming: 2 bases; junction bases outside the gene matches: 10. The CDR3 runs 19 residues. CDR3 DNA sequence: TGTGCCAGCAGTTTTGGGGGACTAGCGGGGGGGTTTTTTACCTACGAGCAGTACTTC. Amino acids: CASSFGGLAGGFFTYEQYF.